This section outlines one TCR beta chain sequence together with its context. Some clones are missing from TCRdb's copy, which holds only in-frame ones; the method was immunoSEQ multiplex PCR. This sample has 80,000 or so clones; around 90% occur once, and the top ten carry more than 4.5%. The data stem from a study of T cell responses to AZD1222 COVID-19 vaccine. The CDR3 is made up of 11 amino acids. V shed 6 bases and J shed 3 bases, with 6 bases lying between them. Germline V gene sequence: CDR1 SNHLY, CDR2 FYNNEI. The receptor comes from an adult who received the AZD1222 COVID-19 vaccine. The V call is TRBV2, the J call TRBJ2-7; no firm D call. Sequencing was performed on peripheral blood, taken 28 days after the second AZD1222 dose. CDR3 sequence: CASRELYEQYF. CDR3 nucleotides: TGTGCCAGCAGAGAACTCTACGAGCAGTACTTC.